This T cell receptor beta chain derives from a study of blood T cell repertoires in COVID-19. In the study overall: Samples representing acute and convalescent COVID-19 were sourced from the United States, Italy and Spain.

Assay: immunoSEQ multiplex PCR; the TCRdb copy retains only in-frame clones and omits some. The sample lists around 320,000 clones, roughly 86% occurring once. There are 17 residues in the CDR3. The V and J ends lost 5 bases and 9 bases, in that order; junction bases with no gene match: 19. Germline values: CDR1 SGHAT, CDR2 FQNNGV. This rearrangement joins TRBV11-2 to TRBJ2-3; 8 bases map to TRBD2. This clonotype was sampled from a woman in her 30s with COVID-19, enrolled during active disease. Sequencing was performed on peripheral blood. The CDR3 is CASSPGGGGPPGLTQYF. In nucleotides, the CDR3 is TGTGCCAGCAGCCCGGGGGGCGGGGGGCCGCCGGGGTTGACGCAGTATTTT. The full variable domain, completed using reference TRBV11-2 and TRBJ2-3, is EAGVAQSPRYKIIEKRQSVAFWCNPISGHATLYWYQQILGQGPKLLIQFQNNGVVDDSQLPKDRFSAERLKGVDSTLKIQPAKLEDSAVYLCASSPGGGGPPGLTQYFGPGTRLTVL.